Given below is one TCR beta chain in context. As yet, its antigen is unknown. The data are from a study of OX40 agonist ivuxolimab in advanced cancers. Whole-study context: Patients were roughly 83% male with ages roughly 20 to 85, mean approximately 58.

The CDR3 consists of 14 residues. With 4 bases clipped from V and 5 bases from J, the junction kept 4 bases outside the gene matches. Germline CDR1 reads ENHRY; CDR2 reads SYGVKD. Patients had blood sampled at baseline and again on cycle 4 day 1 and cycle 7 day 1. Profiled with immunoSEQ multiplex PCR; TCRdb holds only in-frame clones, not every one. The table includes 60,000 to 80,000 clones, more than 85% detected once. General study findings and limits: Within 6 weeks, CD4+ and CD8+ blood T cells expanded clonally at 0.1 to 3.0 mg/kg.

The chain links TRBV10-3 to TRBJ2-3; 9 bases map to TRBD1. This TCR was sampled from an adult with an advanced solid tumor such as melanoma, head and neck, liver or kidney cancer. The sample in question was CD4+ or CD8+ T cells sorted from blood, obtained in a trial of the OX40 agonist ivuxolimab. CDR3 coding DNA: TGTGCCATCAGTGGGACAGGGGATGGAGATACGCAGTATTTT. This encodes CAISGTGDGDTQYF.